This paragraph reports one T cell receptor beta chain. The antigen is unknown. The CDR3 consists of 15 residues. Germline V gene sequence: CDR1 MDHEN, CDR2 SYDVKM. V trimming: 3 bases; J trimming: 4 bases; junction bases outside the gene matches: 6. The immunoSEQ assay was version 4, run in survey mode. Clones were sequenced by immunoSEQ multiplex PCR, and TCRdb holds only the in-frame ones, with some missing. The sample contains approximately 12,000 clones, about 65% of which appear only once. Lysates of CMV-infected fibroblasts at roughly 10 ug/mL stimulated these cells. Responding CD4+ T cells were sorted by upregulation of both CD40 ligand and CD69. An approximately 18-hour stimulation of CD8-depleted PBMCs used anti-CD28/CD49d costimulation, CD40-blocking antibody and enfuvirtide. The data originate from a study of persistence of HIV-infected CD4 T cells. Study in general: A median of approximately eight years of suppressive ART preceded sampling. Study results and limitations: Degenerate expanded CDR3beta sequences were enriched among CMV- and Gag-responding cells. TCR oligoclonality correlated with proviral oligoclonality in the same sorted populations.

Specimen: CD4+ T cells sorted from PBMCs after approximately 20-hour stimulation, collected from a patient who received antiretroviral therapy. This clonotype was obtained from an adult man with HIV who was CMV-seropositive. V and J are TRBV28 and TRBJ2-5, with TRBD1 identical over 9 bases. The CDR3 coding sequence is TGTGCCAGCAGTTTTTTGACAGGGGGGGGAGAGACCCAGTACTTC. Encoded protein: CASSFLTGGGETQYF.